One TCR beta chain is described in this entry. Repertoires were generated with immunoSEQ multiplex PCR, while TCRdb's copy carries only in-frame clones and drops some. Among 200,000 to 300,000 clones listed, about 91% were seen once. The cohort comprised adults aged 18 to 89 years residing in some 24 US areas. This specimen belongs to a study of blood T cell repertoires in COVID-19. Whole-study context: From T cells, B-cell-depleted T cells, or PBMCs came the material, which was cDNA or gDNA.

The CDR3 covers 14 residues. After removal of 5 bases from V and 3 bases from J, the junction contained 4 bases not matched to a gene. Germline loops: CDR1 SGHVS, CDR2 FQNEAQ. This sequence joins TRBV7-8 and TRBJ1-3; 7 bases map to TRBD1. Sequenced material: PBMCs or T cells enriched from blood (not recorded which). The clonotype comes from a woman aged 40 to 50 with acute COVID-19. The CDR3 loop is CASSGQGDGNTIYF. CDR3 DNA sequence: TGTGCCAGCAGCGGCCAGGGGGATGGAAACACCATATATTTT.